This T cell receptor (beta chain) was sequenced for a study of T cells in Graves' hyperthyroidism and ophthalmopathy (dated by TCRdb to the late 2010s). About the study as a whole: Peripheral blood was sampled at the time of initial diagnosis, prior to any treatment. To identify distinguishing TCR V-J signatures, a discovery cohort of about 95 patients was used, comprising 40 to 45 with Graves' ophthalmopathy and some 60 with stable Graves' hyperthyroidism. The paper reports TCR Vbeta CDR3 sequencing of over 120 peripheral blood samples: around 45 ophthalmopathy, fewer than 80 hyperthyroidism and around 17 progressor patients. Prospective prediction of ophthalmopathy was tested in an independent validation cohort of 18 to 20 hyperthyroidism patients and 17 patients who later progressed to ophthalmopathy. The roughly 100 discovery patients were randomly divided into training and test sets at a 7:3 ratio. Following sampling, methimazole starting at 30 mg daily was given to hyperthyroidism patients, and high-dose intravenous methylprednisolone was given to ophthalmopathy patients. Thyroid tissue and blood T-cell repertoires from six Graves' hyperthyroidism patients were also compared in the study.

Only a few counts were recorded for this clonotype. Which antigen it targets is not known. Base qualities are not at hand, and no much larger clone is one base apart. Overall study outcomes, separate from this receptor: In validation, progression to ophthalmopathy was predicted by the model with roughly 71% sensitivity and under 85% specificity, a median of approximately 6.5 months before onset. Ophthalmopathy was separated from stable hyperthyroidism by a 13 V-J signature model, with over 85% sensitivity and about 81% specificity obtained in cross-validation and 80%/75% obtained in testing. Most expanded thyroid clonotypes (frequency above 0.001) were also found in blood, which suggests that blood repertoires may mirror thyroid immune responses. No statistical method was used to set the sample size in advance, and investigators knew the group allocation.

Graves' hyperthyroidism was defined as stable when no progression to ophthalmopathy occurred over 18 months of follow-up. Hyperthyroidism patients were newly diagnosed, with disease duration under 2 months, and aged 18 to 65 years. Patients with uncontrolled infections, other autoimmune diseases, pregnancy or lactation were excluded. Clinical symptoms, serum thyroxine and TRAb, thyroid ultrasound, and orbital computed tomography formed the basis for the diagnoses. PBMCs were separated from 8 to 10 ml of fresh peripheral blood using Ficoll-Paque density gradient centrifugation. Trizol reagent was used to extract total RNA, and RNA quality was then checked on an Agilent 2100 Bioanalyzer. In the germline V gene, CDR1 corresponds to SGHRS and CDR2 to YFSETQ. The CDR3 holds 16 amino acids from the cysteine to the phenylalanine. The read is trimmed to its CDR3 DNA, 48 bases read in frame from base 1. V is pared back by 4 bases and J by 0 bases, with 16 bases lying between the germline termini.

The TCR beta CDR3 regions were amplified from RNA transcripts. The TCR CDR3 was subjected to a first round of RT-PCR using the HTBI primer set and the Qiagen OneStep RT-PCR kit. A second multiplex PCR round built the libraries, followed by size selection and purification. Libraries were sequenced paired-end with 100 bp reads on an Illumina HiSeq2000. As for the authors' bioinformatics: SOAPnuke was used to process the raw data, throwing out any read that contained adapters or uncalled bases, had a mean Phred below 15, or lacked an exact constant-primer or identifier match. COPE v1.2.5 was used to merge high-quality paired reads, and clonotypes were defined as unique nucleotide sequences. Clonotypes were aligned to IMGT TRBV, TRBD and TRBJ reference segments using MiTCR v1.1. Analysis was restricted to V-J combinations with a frequency above 0.0001, which covered roughly 99% of repertoires. The TCS score was defined as the ratio of F50 (clonal expansion) to E x V (chaos), calculated using BLOSUM62-based TCRdist between CDR3 peptides within each V-J. Welch's t-statistics and random forest reduced roughly 500 V-J features to roughly 13, which were used in a naive Bayes classifier (R e1071). TCRdb passed the public sequencing reads through fastp at Q25 and MiXCR, retaining productive beta sequences. Each record represents a unique CDR3 protein, reported with the most common genes and DNA among its rows. For this entry, the V and J calls and clone size follow TCRdb and not the study's own pipeline. The sample data list 150,000 to 200,000 distinct CDR3 sequences, and approximately 15% of these were observed just once. Clones ranked in the top ten supply about 31% of the sample.

Recombination linked TRBV5-1 to TRBJ1-1; D gene: possibly TRBD1, on 5 matching bases. This clonotype originated in a woman aged 45-65 years with Graves' hyperthyroidism. The sample taken for sequencing was blood. This receptor has the CDR3 CASSLGDAGLNTEAFF. In nucleotides, the sequence is TGCGCCAGCAGCCTGGGGGACGCGGGGTTGAACACTGAAGCTTTCTTT.